The following is a T cell receptor beta chain sequence with its context. Its cognate antigen has yet to be identified. Per-base qualities were not stored, and no clone one base away is much larger. This specimen belongs to a study of blood T cell repertoires in COVID-19 (dated by TCRdb to the early 2020s). The study in broad terms: Samples covering the acute and convalescent phases of COVID-19 were provided by collaborators in the United States, Italy and Spain. The material from the prospective study consisted of cDNA or gDNA derived from T cells, B-cell-depleted T cells, or PBMCs. Subjects who had been exposed to COVID-19, were actively infected with it, or had recovered from it provided the deeply sampled blood TCRbeta repertoires that made up the dataset. The repertoires were released in a freely available public database intended as a resource for research on the immune response to SARS-CoV-2. Samples came from the ongoing ImmuneRACE study (first 160 participants) plus 1,254 subjects from 6 global collaborators. A de-identified subject ID, COVID-19 status, age in years and sex were almost always included in the sample metadata. Where HLA class I and class II types were available, the types were taken from metadata supplied by the sample provider, not from assay-based typing.

TCRbeta CDR3 regions were amplified from genomic DNA using the immunoSEQ Assay, a bias-controlled multiplex PCR. The authors' analysis ran thus. The number of nucleated cells in each sample was estimated from the amplification of reference gene primers within the assay. To quantify the absolute abundance of each unique TCRbeta CDR3 rearrangement, sequence reads were collapsed and filtered. For each sample, productive Simpson clonality was calculated as the square root of Simpson's diversity index across productive rearrangements. As stored in TCRdb, this immuneACCESS dataset retains in-frame rearrangements with V and J assigned. A fraction of the clones does not appear; measured against another copy, unresolved V genes explain less than half of the discrepancy, and the remainder lacks a known reason. D and trimming were read from the DNA, whereas the V and J calls and clone size are those reported in that table. The sample table lists 110,000 or so clones, approximately 90% of them with a count of one. The ten biggest clones cover 8% to 9.5% of the sample.

Looking up the germline V gene yields CDR1 MNHEY and CDR2 SVGEGT. The CDR3 goes from the cysteine to the phenylalanine over 14 residues. The DNA shown is the 42-base CDR3, in frame from base 1. V ends up 6 bases short and J 8 bases short, with an unmatched junction base count of 11. The study at large found these results: Clinical and demographic metadata were provided uncurated, with the amount varying by source and participant.

A second Seattle source provided samples from volunteer blood donors who had recovered from COVID-19. Each collaborating institution followed its own protocols to collect whole blood in K2EDTA tubes. Collaborator samples were shipped for TCRbeta analysis as frozen whole blood, isolated PBMCs, or DNA extracted from either sample type. This sequence was found in a woman in her seventies who had recovered from COVID-19. The rearranged chain carries TRBV6-2 or TRBV6-3 and TRBJ1-2, and TRBD1 aligns with 8 junction nucleotides. The specimen sequenced was peripheral blood. The DNA reads as follows: TGTGCCAGCAGCCCAAGGAGGACAGGGCAAGGCTACACCTTC. Translated, it reads CASSPRRTGQGYTF.